A selection of T cell receptor beta chains follows, all from one sample in a study of lung T cells in sarcoidosis with Löfgren's syndrome. TCRdb fed the reads into MiXCR, producing one record per CDR3 protein. The sample carries some 65,000 distinct CDR3 sequences, 20% to 25% recorded once. The specimen sequenced was CD4+ T cells from PBMCs. The receptors originated from a human donor with sarcoidosis (Löfgren's syndrome or another form), or a control subject (not recorded which). Each CDR3 is given with its conserved first and last residue. The D gene is left open where the match is weak. Only some rows state a clone size, as once, few, many or a class for expanded clones.

V,size,J,D,CDR3,DNA
TRBV6-1,many,TRBJ1-1,TRBD1,CASSEIDRGEAFF,TGTGCCAGCAGTGAAATCGACAGGGGTGAAGCTTTCTTT
TRBV12-5,few,TRBJ1-5,-,CASGLTRSGTPNQPQHF,TGTGCTAGTGGTTTGACCCGATCCGGGACACCCAATCAGCCCCAGCATTTT
TRBV3-1,many,TRBJ1-5,-,CASSPGVLNQPQHF,TGTGCCAGCAGCCCGGGGGTTCTCAATCAGCCCCAGCATTTT
TRBV4-2,-,TRBJ2-1,TRBD2,CASSHPGTSGVGEQFF,TGTGCCAGCAGCCACCCCGGGACTAGCGGGGTAGGAGAGCAGTTCTTC
TRBV28,medium-sized,TRBJ2-3,-,CASSLSTDTQYF,TGTGCCAGCAGTTTATCGACAGATACGCAGTATTTT
TRBV12-3/TRBV12-4,-,TRBJ2-3,-,CASSSLDITDTQYF,TGTGCCAGCAGTTCCCTAGACATCACAGATACGCAGTATTTT
TRBV10-1,few,TRBJ1-5,-,CASSERRNQPQHF,TGCGCCAGCAGTGAAAGGCGGAATCAGCCCCAGCATTTT
TRBV6-1,many,TRBJ1-4,-,CASSTPSVSEKLFF,TGTGCCAGCAGTACCCCGTCCGTGAGCGAAAAACTGTTTTTT
TRBV6-2/TRBV6-3,many,TRBJ1-6,-,CASSYDPTSSSTAESPLHF,TGTGCCAGCAGTTACGATCCAACGTCCTCGTCAACCGCTGAGTCACCCCTCCACTTT
TRBV20-1,many,TRBJ2-7,-,CSARDTRISYEQYF,TGCAGTGCTAGAGATACCCGGATTTCCTACGAGCAGTACTTC
TRBV6-6,many,TRBJ1-1,-,CASSYSAHEGEAFF,TGTGCCAGCAGTTACTCCGCCCATGAAGGTGAAGCTTTCTTT
TRBV5-5,few,TRBJ2-3,TRBD2,CASSTPSGGADTQYF,TGTGCCAGCAGCACTCCAAGCGGGGGGGCAGATACGCAGTATTTT
TRBV6-1,many,TRBJ2-5,TRBD2,CASSTPRLAEETQYF,TGTGCCAGCAGTACGCCCCGCCTAGCGGAAGAGACCCAGTACTTC
TRBV5-1,-,TRBJ2-2,-,CASSLGDGELFF,TGCGCCAGCAGCTTGGGTGACGGGGAGCTGTTTTTT
TRBV6-5,-,TRBJ1-1,TRBD1,CASIPGGNTEASF,TGTGCCAGCATTCCAGGGGGGAACACTGAGGCTTCCTTT
TRBV15,many,TRBJ1-4,TRBD1,CATSSQGDKVPKLFF,TGTGCCACCAGCAGTCAGGGGGACAAAGTCCCAAAACTGTTTTTT
TRBV5-1,-,TRBJ2-6,-,CASSPGALSSGANVLTF,TGCGCCAGCAGCCCTGGGGCACTAAGCTCTGGGGCCAACGTCCTGACTTTC
TRBV6-1,many,TRBJ1-4,TRBD1,CASSLTGYSEKLFF,TGTGCCAGCAGTCTGACAGGGTACAGTGAAAAACTGTTTTTT
TRBV29-1,-,TRBJ1-1,TRBD1,CSARDRGSNTEAFF,TGCAGCGCCAGGGACAGGGGGTCGAACACTGAAGCTTTCTTT
TRBV28,-,TRBJ2-1,-,CASNGRAAADSYNEQFF,TGTGCCAGCAATGGGAGAGCGGCTGCTGACTCCTACAATGAGCAGTTCTTC
TRBV4-3,many,TRBJ1-1,-,CASSQQPWSTEAFF,TGCGCCAGCAGCCAACAGCCTTGGAGCACTGAAGCTTTCTTT
TRBV7-8,many,TRBJ1-5,-,CASSLGRRSNQPQHF,TGTGCCAGCAGCTTAGGGCGACGGAGCAATCAGCCCCAGCATTTT
TRBV28,many,TRBJ1-1,TRBD1,CASSAPGQGPGREAFF,TGTGCCAGCAGTGCGCCGGGACAGGGGCCCGGGAGGGAAGCTTTCTTT
TRBV28,few,TRBJ2-2,-,CASSLWGQNTGELFF,TGTGCCAGCAGTTTATGGGGACAGAACACCGGGGAGCTGTTTTTT
TRBV28,many,TRBJ1-5,-,CASSSGWGGQPQHF,TGTGCCAGCAGTTCTGGGTGGGGTGGACAGCCCCAGCATTTT
TRBV6-1,many,TRBJ2-3,-,CASTGGPTDTQYF,TGTGCCAGCACCGGCGGTCCCACAGATACGCAGTATTTT
TRBV4-2,few,TRBJ1-1,-,CASSQAGTSPGAFF,TGTGCCAGCAGCCAAGCCGGGACTTCTCCCGGGGCTTTCTTT
TRBV6-1,many,TRBJ1-6,TRBD1,CASRTGSNSPLHF,TGTGCCAGTCGGACAGGGTCGAATTCACCCCTCCACTTT
TRBV2,-,TRBJ1-5,TRBD1,CARGGVQGDQPQHF,TGTGCCCGCGGAGGGGTACAGGGGGATCAGCCCCAGCATTTT
TRBV18,-,TRBJ2-6,-,CASGRQGPAGANVLTF,TGTGCCAGCGGGAGGCAGGGGCCCGCAGGGGCCAACGTCCTGACTTTC
TRBV2,many,TRBJ1-5,-,CASSDRDQPQHF,TGTGCCAGCAGTGACAGGGATCAGCCCCAGCATTTT
TRBV27,many,TRBJ2-7,-,CASSLNLVYWYF,TGTGCCAGCAGTTTAAACTTAGTCTATTGGTACTTC